These 10 T cell receptor beta chains share one sample of origin, sequenced in a study of T cell changes during pregnancy in multiple sclerosis. Clones were read by immunoSEQ multiplex PCR, and TCRdb kept only the in-frame ones, dropping some. The sample lists 50,000 to 65,000 clones; around 96% were seen once. The sequenced sample was CD8+ T cells from peripheral blood mononuclear cells, obtained after pregnancy. The receptors were gathered from a female donor with multiple sclerosis, enrolled in a pregnancy study.

In this sample, this clone turned up once. The genes are TRBV15 and TRBJ2-3; 9 nucleotides align to TRBD2. This CDR3 comprises 15 residues. Germline CDR1 is LNHNV and CDR2 is YYDKDF (reference sequence). The J segment lost 5 bases and the V segment lost 6 bases, leaving 9 bases of the junction unmatched. The DNA for the CDR3 is TGTGCCACCAGGGGGCTAGCGGGAATAAGAGATACGCAGTATTTT. Protein sequence: CATRGLAGIRDTQYF.

This chain joins TRBV4-1 and TRBJ2-7; D is undetermined. This CDR3 spans 13 amino acids. Between the trimmed V and J ends, which lost 4 bases and 3 bases, there was a span of 10 bases. CDR1 and CDR2 (germline): MGHRA, YSYEKL. The CDR3 DNA reads as TGCGCCAGCAGCCTAATTTCAGACTACGAGCAGTACTTC. It is translated as CASSLISDYEQYF.

The rearrangement uses TRBV28 and TRBJ2-2; the D gene is possibly TRBD1 (6 bases). The germline V gene encodes CDR1 MDHEN and CDR2 SYDVKM. Trimming took off 3 bases at V and 5 bases at J, with 13 bases between the two ends. This CDR3 is built from 15 residues. CDR3 sequence reads: CASSFRGPKTGELFF. The CDR3 DNA reads as TGTGCCAGCAGTTTCAGGGGCCCAAAGACCGGGGAGCTGTTTTTT.

This chain connects TRBV29-1 to TRBJ2-2, with a weak D call TRBD1 (6 bases). Germline V gene sequence: CDR1 SQVTM, CDR2 ANQGSEA. The V end lost 4 bases, the J end lost 4 bases, and 10 bases lay between the germline ends. CDR3 length equals 13 residues. CDR3 nucleotide sequence: TGCAGCGTTGGGACAGAGCTCACCGGGGAGCTGTTTTTT. Its protein is CSVGTELTGELFF.

With regard to this clone: This CDR3 is also generated by other DNA sequences in the sample. The chain recombines TRBV27 with TRBJ2-7; 9 nucleotides agree with TRBD1. There are 14 residues in the CDR3. The trim removed 5 bases at V and 4 bases at J, leaving 6 bases unmatched. CDR1 is MNHEY and CDR2 is SMNVEV in the germline V gene (reference sequence). CDR3 nucleotides: TGTGCCAGCAGTCCCGGACAGGGGATTTACGAGCAGTACTTC. Translated, it gives CASSPGQGIYEQYF.

The gene calls are TRBV27 and TRBJ2-7; 8 bases fit TRBD2. V dropped 4 bases and J dropped 2; count of bases not matched to a gene: 4. Germline values: CDR1 MNHEY, CDR2 SMNVEV (reference sequence). This CDR3 spans 14 amino acids. The DNA of the CDR3 is TGTGCCAGCAGTTCGGACGGGGGGGCCTACGAGCAGTACTTC. Its protein product is CASSSDGGAYEQYF.

This clone was observed a few times. The rearrangement links TRBV6-6 to TRBJ2-2; no reliable D call. Germline V gene sequence: CDR1 MNHNY, CDR2 SVGAGI (reference sequence). V was trimmed by 6 bases and J by 1 base, leaving 3 bases between them. The CDR3 consists of 12 residues. CDR3 region: CASSWNTGELFF. For the CDR3, the DNA is TGTGCCAGCAGCTGGAACACCGGGGAGCTGTTTTTT.

The chain carries TRBV5-1 and TRBJ2-7; possible D gene TRBD1, 6 bases. The V and J ends lost 0 bases and 6 bases respectively, with 25 bases between them. CDR1 and CDR2 (germline): SGHRS, YFSETQ. This CDR3 comprises 18 residues. The CDR3 DNA is TGCGCCAGCAGCTTGGCCCCGACAGGATTAACCAGGGGCCTCGAGCAGTACTTC. Protein: CASSLAPTGLTRGLEQYF.

The CDR3 region is CASSLSRGPYNEQFF. Here the CDR3 DNA reads TGTGCCAGCAGTTTATCCAGGGGGCCCTACAATGAGCAGTTCTTC. The chain carries TRBV27 and TRBJ2-1, with 8 bases lining up with TRBD1. CDR1 and CDR2 from the germline V gene are MNHEY and SMNVEV (reference sequence). V lost 0 bases, J lost 2 bases, and 0 bases stayed unmatched. CDR3 length equals 15 residues.

A single count supports this clone. The chain couples TRBV28 to TRBJ2-1, with TRBD2 as a possible D gene (6 bases). This CDR3 contains 15 residues. CDR1 is MDHEN and CDR2 is SYDVKM in the germline V gene. V was trimmed by 5 bases and J by 3 bases, leaving 14 bases between them. The CDR3 here is CASSEFQGGYNEQFF. The CDR3 DNA sequence: TGTGCCAGCAGTGAGTTCCAGGGAGGCTACAATGAGCAGTTCTTC.